These T cell receptor beta chains were read from a single sample in a study of blood T cells in healthy people across ages. TCRdb passed the 5' RACE reads through MiXCR, listing each CDR3 protein once. The repertoire holds roughly 800,000 distinct CDR3 sequences, with about a quarter as singletons. The data were also submitted as part of a second study, on T cells of mothers and their children.

The specimen was blood. The receptors stem from a boy between 10 and 17 years old in good health. CDR3s include the opening cysteine and the closing phenylalanine or tryptophan. A D gene is named only where the DNA matches it firmly. Clone size is shown for a subset of rows, as once, few, many or a class of expanded clone.

J gene: TRBJ2-5
clone size: few
D gene: -
V gene: TRBV24-1
CDR3 protein: CATSDSGDGQETQYF
CDR3 DNA: TGTGCCACCAGTGATTCCGGGGACGGGCAAGAGACCCAGTACTTC

J gene: TRBJ2-2
clone size: few
D gene: -
V gene: TRBV5-1
CDR3 protein: CASSTDGHTGELFF
CDR3 DNA: TGCGCCAGCAGCACGGACGGCCACACCGGGGAGCTGTTTTTT

J gene: TRBJ1-1
clone size: -
D gene: TRBD1
V gene: TRBV6-5
CDR3 protein: CASSSDRGRDTNTEAFF
CDR3 DNA: TGTGCCAGCAGTTCGGACAGGGGGAGAGATACGAACACTGAAGCTTTCTTT

J gene: TRBJ2-7
clone size: few
D gene: -
V gene: TRBV28
CDR3 protein: CASSLVPSSYEQYF
CDR3 DNA: TGTGCCAGCAGTTTAGTCCCAAGCTCCTACGAGCAGTACTTC

J gene: TRBJ1-1
clone size: few
D gene: TRBD1
V gene: TRBV25-1
CDR3 protein: CASSFPGTGLTEAFF
CDR3 DNA: TGTGCCAGCAGTTTCCCCGGGACAGGGCTCACTGAAGCTTTCTTT

J gene: TRBJ2-5
clone size: -
D gene: -
V gene: TRBV6-5
CDR3 protein: CASSHWRTQETQYF
CDR3 DNA: TGTGCCAGCAGTCATTGGAGGACCCAAGAGACCCAGTACTTC

J gene: TRBJ2-3
clone size: -
D gene: TRBD2
V gene: TRBV20-1
CDR3 protein: CSSSGTSGAVGAQYF
CDR3 DNA: TGCAGTTCTTCCGGGACTAGCGGGGCGGTTGGGGCGCAGTATTTT

J gene: TRBJ2-3
clone size: -
D gene: TRBD2
V gene: TRBV12-3/TRBV12-4
CDR3 protein: CASSGLAGVITDTQYF
CDR3 DNA: TGTGCCAGCAGTGGACTAGCGGGGGTAATCACAGATACGCAGTATTTT

J gene: TRBJ1-2
clone size: -
D gene: -
V gene: TRBV6-5
CDR3 protein: CASSYSREGGYGYTF
CDR3 DNA: TGTGCCAGCAGTTACTCAAGGGAGGGCGGCTATGGCTACACCTTC

J gene: TRBJ2-7
clone size: -
D gene: TRBD1
V gene: TRBV6-2/TRBV6-3
CDR3 protein: CASSWDSAKYEQYF
CDR3 DNA: TGTGCCAGCAGCTGGGACAGCGCCAAATACGAGCAGTACTTC

J gene: TRBJ2-1
clone size: -
D gene: -
V gene: TRBV10-3
CDR3 protein: CAILGSSNEQFF
CDR3 DNA: TGTGCCATCCTGGGGTCCAGTAATGAGCAGTTCTTC

J gene: TRBJ1-2
clone size: -
D gene: -
V gene: TRBV5-1
CDR3 protein: CASSYPGSGGYTF
CDR3 DNA: TGCGCCAGCAGCTATCCAGGGAGTGGTGGCTACACCTTC

J gene: TRBJ2-1
clone size: few
D gene: -
V gene: TRBV10-3
CDR3 protein: CAITPGLSRNEQFF
CDR3 DNA: TGTGCCATAACCCCGGGACTTAGTCGGAATGAGCAGTTCTTC

J gene: TRBJ2-7
clone size: -
D gene: -
V gene: TRBV13
CDR3 protein: CASSPSGRGHYEQYF
CDR3 DNA: TGTGCCAGCAGCCCCTCGGGGCGGGGGCACTACGAGCAGTACTTC

J gene: TRBJ1-5
clone size: -
D gene: -
V gene: TRBV3-1
CDR3 protein: CASSPGTAYYQPQHF
CDR3 DNA: TGTGCCAGCAGCCCAGGGACTGCCTATTATCAGCCCCAGCATTTT

J gene: TRBJ2-5
clone size: -
D gene: -
V gene: TRBV24-1
CDR3 protein: CATSRSGEETQYF
CDR3 DNA: TGTGCCACCAGTCGTAGCGGAGAAGAGACCCAGTACTTC

J gene: TRBJ1-4
clone size: -
D gene: -
V gene: TRBV9
CDR3 protein: CASSPNGGSSEKLFF
CDR3 DNA: TGTGCCAGCAGCCCCAATGGGGGGAGTAGTGAAAAACTGTTTTTT

J gene: TRBJ2-3
clone size: -
D gene: TRBD2
V gene: TRBV12-3/TRBV12-4
CDR3 protein: CASSPRGGATDTQYF
CDR3 DNA: TGTGCCAGCAGTCCTCGCGGGGGGGCAACAGATACGCAGTATTTT

J gene: TRBJ2-5
clone size: -
D gene: TRBD1
V gene: TRBV5-1
CDR3 protein: CASSRLRDRGQETQYF
CDR3 DNA: TGCGCCAGCAGTCGCCTCCGGGACAGGGGCCAAGAGACCCAGTACTTC

J gene: TRBJ2-7
clone size: few
D gene: -
V gene: TRBV20-1
CDR3 protein: CSARDPGSYEQYF
CDR3 DNA: TGCAGTGCTAGAGATCCAGGGTCCTACGAGCAGTACTTC

J gene: TRBJ2-7
clone size: -
D gene: TRBD2
V gene: TRBV6-6
CDR3 protein: CASSYSGGVYEQYF
CDR3 DNA: TGTGCCAGCAGTTACTCCGGGGGGGTCTACGAGCAGTACTTC

J gene: TRBJ2-1
clone size: few
D gene: TRBD1
V gene: TRBV5-6
CDR3 protein: CASSFDQGAYNEQFF
CDR3 DNA: TGTGCCAGCAGCTTCGATCAGGGGGCCTACAATGAGCAGTTCTTC

J gene: TRBJ2-4
clone size: -
D gene: -
V gene: TRBV15
CDR3 protein: CATSRDRYIQYF
CDR3 DNA: TGTGCCACCAGCAGAGATCGGTACATTCAGTACTTC

J gene: TRBJ1-1
clone size: many
D gene: -
V gene: TRBV5-1
CDR3 protein: CASSLGDGTEAFF
CDR3 DNA: TGTGCCAGCAGCTTAGGGGACGGCACTGAAGCTTTCTTT

J gene: TRBJ2-6
clone size: few
D gene: TRBD1
V gene: TRBV12-3/TRBV12-4
CDR3 protein: CASRGTAPNGANVLTF
CDR3 DNA: TGTGCCAGCAGGGGGACAGCACCAAACGGGGCCAACGTCCTGACTTTC

J gene: TRBJ2-1
clone size: -
D gene: -
V gene: TRBV20-1
CDR3 protein: CSADQASGSYNEQFF
CDR3 DNA: TGCAGTGCGGATCAGGCGAGCGGGTCCTACAATGAGCAGTTCTTC

J gene: TRBJ1-5
clone size: -
D gene: -
V gene: TRBV21-1
CDR3 protein: CASHRTPGRTTYSNQPQHF
CDR3 DNA: TGTGCCAGCCACAGGACGCCCGGAAGAACTACGTATAGCAATCAGCCCCAGCATTTT

J gene: TRBJ2-3
clone size: -
D gene: -
V gene: TRBV7-9
CDR3 protein: CASSPGNTDTQYF
CDR3 DNA: TGTGCCAGCAGCCCTGGGAACACAGATACGCAGTATTTT

J gene: TRBJ2-1
clone size: -
D gene: TRBD1
V gene: TRBV6-5
CDR3 protein: CASSYGGQGTNEQFF
CDR3 DNA: TGTGCCAGCAGTTACGGGGGACAGGGGACCAATGAGCAGTTCTTC

J gene: TRBJ2-3
clone size: -
D gene: -
V gene: TRBV7-9
CDR3 protein: CASSFSGLTDTQYF
CDR3 DNA: TGTGCCAGCAGCTTCAGCGGTCTCACAGATACGCAGTATTTT

J gene: TRBJ1-2
clone size: -
D gene: -
V gene: TRBV20-1
CDR3 protein: CSALSGDIRGYTF
CDR3 DNA: TGCAGTGCCCTGAGTGGGGACATACGGGGCTACACCTTC

J gene: TRBJ1-5
clone size: many
D gene: -
V gene: TRBV12-3/TRBV12-4
CDR3 protein: CASSFRNQPQHF
CDR3 DNA: TGTGCCAGCAGTTTTCGCAATCAGCCCCAGCATTTT

J gene: TRBJ1-1
clone size: -
D gene: -
V gene: TRBV7-9
CDR3 protein: CASSLVSDTEAFF
CDR3 DNA: TGTGCCAGCAGCTTAGTATCGGACACTGAAGCTTTCTTT

J gene: TRBJ1-2
clone size: -
D gene: -
V gene: TRBV29-1
CDR3 protein: CSVEEGSRHGYTF
CDR3 DNA: TGCAGCGTTGAAGAAGGGTCTCGCCATGGCTACACCTTC

J gene: TRBJ2-1
clone size: -
D gene: TRBD2
V gene: TRBV12-3/TRBV12-4
CDR3 protein: CASSLNGEGQFF
CDR3 DNA: TGTGCCAGCAGTTTGAACGGGGAGGGGCAGTTCTTC

J gene: TRBJ2-7
clone size: -
D gene: -
V gene: TRBV15
CDR3 protein: CATSRRWQGNFYEQYF
CDR3 DNA: TGTGCCACCAGCAGACGCTGGCAGGGAAATTTCTACGAGCAGTACTTC

J gene: TRBJ2-5
clone size: once
D gene: TRBD2
V gene: TRBV7-2
CDR3 protein: CASSPGRGGQETQYF
CDR3 DNA: TGTGCCAGCAGCCCCGGGAGGGGTGGTCAAGAGACCCAGTACTTC

J gene: TRBJ2-3
clone size: -
D gene: TRBD2
V gene: TRBV5-4
CDR3 protein: CASSLKGTSGDTDTQYF
CDR3 DNA: TGTGCCAGCAGCTTGAAGGGGACTAGCGGGGACACAGATACGCAGTATTTT

J gene: TRBJ1-1
clone size: few
D gene: TRBD1
V gene: TRBV4-2
CDR3 protein: CASSHAGGWSTEAFF
CDR3 DNA: TGTGCCAGCAGCCACGCAGGGGGTTGGAGCACTGAAGCTTTCTTT

J gene: TRBJ2-1
clone size: few
D gene: -
V gene: TRBV12-3/TRBV12-4
CDR3 protein: CASTLGQYNEQFF
CDR3 DNA: TGTGCCAGCACCTTGGGACAATACAATGAGCAGTTCTTC

J gene: TRBJ1-1
clone size: -
D gene: -
V gene: TRBV28
CDR3 protein: CASSPSPWDTEAFF
CDR3 DNA: TGTGCCAGCAGTCCATCCCCGTGGGACACTGAAGCTTTCTTT

J gene: TRBJ1-3
clone size: -
D gene: TRBD1
V gene: TRBV28
CDR3 protein: CAIAGTGGNTIYF
CDR3 DNA: TGTGCCATCGCCGGGACAGGGGGAAACACCATATATTTT

J gene: TRBJ2-7
clone size: -
D gene: -
V gene: TRBV5-1
CDR3 protein: CASSPQGSFSYEQYF
CDR3 DNA: TGCGCCAGTAGCCCTCAGGGGTCCTTCTCCTACGAGCAGTACTTC

J gene: TRBJ2-2
clone size: once
D gene: -
V gene: TRBV29-1
CDR3 protein: CSAHGGLTGELFF
CDR3 DNA: TGCAGCGCCCATGGAGGGTTAACCGGGGAGCTGTTTTTT

J gene: TRBJ2-5
clone size: -
D gene: TRBD2
V gene: TRBV20-1
CDR3 protein: CSATKRGGEFETQYF
CDR3 DNA: TGCAGTGCTACAAAGCGGGGGGGCGAGTTTGAGACCCAGTACTTC

J gene: TRBJ2-1
clone size: few
D gene: TRBD1
V gene: TRBV7-9
CDR3 protein: CASSSGRDRVMDEQFF
CDR3 DNA: TGTGCCAGCAGCTCCGGCCGGGACAGGGTGATGGATGAGCAGTTCTTC

J gene: TRBJ2-3
clone size: few
D gene: TRBD2
V gene: TRBV7-3
CDR3 protein: CASSLKGLAGGPIDTDTQYF
CDR3 DNA: TGTGCCAGCAGCTTAAAAGGATTAGCGGGGGGCCCGATCGACACAGATACGCAGTATTTT

J gene: TRBJ1-1
clone size: few
D gene: -
V gene: TRBV20-1
CDR3 protein: CSAIPPGGTEAFF
CDR3 DNA: TGCAGTGCTATCCCCCCGGGAGGCACTGAAGCTTTCTTT